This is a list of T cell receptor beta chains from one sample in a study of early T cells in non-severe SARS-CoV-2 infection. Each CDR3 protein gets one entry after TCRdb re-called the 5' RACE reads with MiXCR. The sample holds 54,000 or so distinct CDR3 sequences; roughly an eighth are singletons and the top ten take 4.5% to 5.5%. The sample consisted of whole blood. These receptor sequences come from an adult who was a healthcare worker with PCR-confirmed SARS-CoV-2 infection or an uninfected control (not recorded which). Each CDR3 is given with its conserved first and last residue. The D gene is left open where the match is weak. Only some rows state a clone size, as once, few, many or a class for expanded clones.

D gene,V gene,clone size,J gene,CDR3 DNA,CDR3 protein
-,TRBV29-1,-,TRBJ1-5,TGCAGCGTCAGGGCCCCCGGAGATAACCAGCATTTT,CSVRAPGDNQHF
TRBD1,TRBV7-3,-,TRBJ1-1,TGTGCCAGCAGCTTTGCGACAGGGGGGACTGAAGCTTTCTTT,CASSFATGGTEAFF
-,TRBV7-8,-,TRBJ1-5,TGTGCCAGCAGCTTAGGATGGGACCAGCCCCAGCATTTT,CASSLGWDQPQHF
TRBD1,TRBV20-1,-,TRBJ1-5,TGCAGTGCTAGTGTCCCAGGGGGTCACAATCAGCCCCAGCATTTT,CSASVPGGHNQPQHF
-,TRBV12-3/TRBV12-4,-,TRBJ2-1,TGTGCCAGCAGAACTGGGACCCGGATAAGTGAGCAGTTCTTC,CASRTGTRISEQFF
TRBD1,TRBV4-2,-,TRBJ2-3,TGTGCCAGCAGCCAAGATCTTCTAGCCGGGACAGGGTCGGATACGCAGTATTTT,CASSQDLLAGTGSDTQYF
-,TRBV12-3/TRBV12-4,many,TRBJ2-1,TGTGCCAGCAGGGATCTAAATGAGCAGTTCTTC,CASRDLNEQFF
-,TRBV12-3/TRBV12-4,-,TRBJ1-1,TGTGCCAGCAGTTTAACATGGTCGGTCAGAAGGACGAGAACTGAAGCTTTCTTT,CASSLTWSVRRTRTEAFF
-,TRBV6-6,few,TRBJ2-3,TGTGCCAGCAGTTACGGAGCGACAGGCACAGATACGCAGTATTTT,CASSYGATGTDTQYF
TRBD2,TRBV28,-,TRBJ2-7,TGTGCCACCCAATTTACCCTAGCGGCAAGCTCCTACGAGCAGTACTTC,CATQFTLAASSYEQYF
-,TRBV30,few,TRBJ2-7,TGTGCCTGGGGACGGTACAGGGAGGGCGAGCAGTACTTC,CAWGRYREGEQYF
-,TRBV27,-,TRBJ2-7,TGTGCCAGCAGTCCCATCTGGGGGAAGGGGTACGAGCAGTACTTC,CASSPIWGKGYEQYF
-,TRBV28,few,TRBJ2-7,TGTGCCAGCAGTTTAAACGGATACTACGAGCAGTACTTC,CASSLNGYYEQYF
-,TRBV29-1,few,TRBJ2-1,TGCAGCGTTCCGGGCAGCTTCTACACGGAGCAGTTCTTC,CSVPGSFYTEQFF
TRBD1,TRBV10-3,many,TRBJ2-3,TGTGCCATTAGACAGGGGGTAGGCACAGATACGCAGTATTTT,CAIRQGVGTDTQYF
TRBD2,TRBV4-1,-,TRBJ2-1,TGCGCCAGCAGTCAAGTGGGCGGGAGGCACGGAAGAGATGAGCAGTTCTTC,CASSQVGGRHGRDEQFF
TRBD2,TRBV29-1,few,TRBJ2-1,TGCAGCGTTGATAGGAAGAGCGGGAGGCAGGCCAATGAGCAGTTCTTC,CSVDRKSGRQANEQFF
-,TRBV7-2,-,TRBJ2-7,TGTGCCAGCAGCTTAGACCGGGGGGAGCAGTACTTC,CASSLDRGEQYF
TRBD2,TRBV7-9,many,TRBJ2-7,TGTGCCAGCAGCTTAGCAAAGACTAGCGGCCTCTCCTACGAGCAGTACTTC,CASSLAKTSGLSYEQYF
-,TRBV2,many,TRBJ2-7,TGTGCCAGCTGGGCAGGGGACTACGAGCAGTACTTC,CASWAGDYEQYF
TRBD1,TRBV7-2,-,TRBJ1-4,TGTGCCAGCAGCTGGGACAGGGGATTTAATGAAAAACTGTTTTTT,CASSWDRGFNEKLFF
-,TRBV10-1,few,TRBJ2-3,TGCGCCAGCAGTGAGTCGACTACAGATACGCAGTATTTT,CASSESTTDTQYF
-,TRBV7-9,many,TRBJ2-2,TGTGCCAGCAGCTTAGCCGGGGGCGCAGACACCGGGGAGCTGTTTTTT,CASSLAGGADTGELFF
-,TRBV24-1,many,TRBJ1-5,TGTGCCACCAGTGATTACAACTTCAATCAGCCCCAGCATTTT,CATSDYNFNQPQHF
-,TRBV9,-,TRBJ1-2,TGTGCCAGCAAAGGTGGCCGGGGTAATGGCTACACCTTC,CASKGGRGNGYTF
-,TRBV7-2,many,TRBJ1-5,TGTGCCAGCAGCACCGGGAGAAATCAGCCCCAGCATTTT,CASSTGRNQPQHF
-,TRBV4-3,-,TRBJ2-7,TGCGCCAGCAGCCAAGAATACAGGAAGGCGACCGTGTACGAGCAGTACTTC,CASSQEYRKATVYEQYF
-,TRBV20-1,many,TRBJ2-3,TGCAGTGCTAGACTAGTGGAGTATAGCACAGATACGCAGTATTTT,CSARLVEYSTDTQYF
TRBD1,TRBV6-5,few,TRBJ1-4,TGTGCCAGCAGAGTGGGGGACAGGGGAAAACTGTTTTTT,CASRVGDRGKLFF
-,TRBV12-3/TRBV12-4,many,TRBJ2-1,TGTGCCAGCAGTCAAGACAGTCGGCCCTACAATGAGCAGTTCTTC,CASSQDSRPYNEQFF
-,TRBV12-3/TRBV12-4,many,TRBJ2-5,TGTGCCAGCAGTTTACGGCAGGGCGAGACCCAGTACTTC,CASSLRQGETQYF
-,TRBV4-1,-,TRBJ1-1,TGCGCCAGCAGCCACGGAGGCAGGGGACGGAACACTGAAGCTTTCTTT,CASSHGGRGRNTEAFF
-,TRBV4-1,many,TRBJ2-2,TGCGCCAGCAGTCCATCTGGTCATGGCGGGGAGCTGTTTTTT,CASSPSGHGGELFF
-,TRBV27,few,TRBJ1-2,TGTGCCAGCAGTTCAACAGGTATCAATGGCTACACCTTC,CASSSTGINGYTF
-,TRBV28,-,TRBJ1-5,TGTGCCAGCAGTTTAAAGACGGTTAGCAATCAGCCCCAGCATTTT,CASSLKTVSNQPQHF
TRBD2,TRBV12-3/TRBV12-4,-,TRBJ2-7,TGTGCCAGCAGGCCCACTAGCGGGGGGGCCTACGAGCAGTACTTC,CASRPTSGGAYEQYF
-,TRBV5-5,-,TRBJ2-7,TGTGCCAGCAGCTTCCAGGGGAATACCTACGAGCAGTACTTC,CASSFQGNTYEQYF
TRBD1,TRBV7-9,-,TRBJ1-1,TGTGCCAGCAGCCCATTACAGGGGCAGAACACTGAAGCTTTCTTT,CASSPLQGQNTEAFF
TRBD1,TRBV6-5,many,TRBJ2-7,TGTGCCAGCAGTTACTCTCTCGGGCAGGGGGCCTACGAGCAGTACTTC,CASSYSLGQGAYEQYF
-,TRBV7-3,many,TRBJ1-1,TGTGCCAGCAGCTTATGGGGGCAGGGAGGAACTGAAGCTTTCTTT,CASSLWGQGGTEAFF
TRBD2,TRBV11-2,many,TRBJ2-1,TGTGCCAGCAACCCCCCTAGCGGGAGAGGGAATGAGCAGTTCTTC,CASNPPSGRGNEQFF
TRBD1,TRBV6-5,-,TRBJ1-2,TGTGCCAGCAGACCTGGACAGGGTAGTCACTATGGCTACACCTTC,CASRPGQGSHYGYTF
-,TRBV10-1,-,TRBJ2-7,TGCGCCAGCAGTGCCCGCGGTGCCGAGCAGTACTTC,CASSARGAEQYF
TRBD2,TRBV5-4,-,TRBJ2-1,TGTGCCAGCAGCGATGGGACTAGCGGATACTACAATGAGCAGTTCTTC,CASSDGTSGYYNEQFF
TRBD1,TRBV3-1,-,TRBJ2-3,TGTGCCAGCAGCTCCCGGGACAGAGCAGATACGCAGTATTTT,CASSSRDRADTQYF
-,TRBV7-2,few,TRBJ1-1,TGTGCCAGCAGCCAGCCGGTTAACACTGAAGCTTTCTTT,CASSQPVNTEAFF
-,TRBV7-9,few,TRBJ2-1,TGTGCCAGCAGCCCCGCAATCTACAATGAGCAGTTCTTC,CASSPAIYNEQFF
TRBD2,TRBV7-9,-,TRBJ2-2,TGTGCCAGCAGCCGGACTAGCGGGGGAGCGAACACCGGGGAGCTGTTTTTT,CASSRTSGGANTGELFF
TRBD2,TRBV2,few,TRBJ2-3,TGTGCCAGCAGTGGAAGGACTAGCGGGGAGCAGTATTTT,CASSGRTSGEQYF
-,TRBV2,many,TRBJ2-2,TGTGCCAGCAGTGTCTTCGGCCCGGGCCCCGGGGGCACCGGGGAGCTGTTTTTT,CASSVFGPGPGGTGELFF
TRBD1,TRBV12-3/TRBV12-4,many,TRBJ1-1,TGTGCCAGCAGCCGGGGACCGGGACAGACGATGAACACTGAAGCTTTCTTT,CASSRGPGQTMNTEAFF
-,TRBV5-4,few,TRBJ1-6,TGTGCCAGCAGCGAGAGGACTATTAATTCACCCCTCCACTTT,CASSERTINSPLHF
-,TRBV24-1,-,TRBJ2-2,TGTGCCACCAGTGGTCGAGGGGCGAACACCGGGGAGCTGTTTTTT,CATSGRGANTGELFF
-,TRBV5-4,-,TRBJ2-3,TGTGCCAGCAGCTCCCAAGATACGCAGTATTTT,CASSSQDTQYF
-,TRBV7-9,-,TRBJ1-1,TGTGCCAGCAGCTTAGATGCGGGGCGGCAAGCTTTCTTT,CASSLDAGRQAFF
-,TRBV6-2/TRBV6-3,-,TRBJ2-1,TGTGCCAGCACCACCCGGTCGCAGTCCTACAATGAGCAGTTCTTC,CASTTRSQSYNEQFF
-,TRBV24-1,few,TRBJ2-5,TGTGCCACCAGCCCGGGGAGAGCTCAAGAGACCCAGTACTTC,CATSPGRAQETQYF